The source of this TCR beta chain is a study of patients and donors after allogeneic stem cell transplantation. TCRdb independently ran MiXCR on the RT-PCR reads; one entry per CDR3 protein. The sample includes approximately 430,000 distinct CDR3 sequences, under 20% of them seen just once. This clonotype has a handful of counts. CDR1 SNHLY and CDR2 FYNNEI come from the germline V gene. The CDR3 extends over 13 amino acids. Between the trimmed V and J ends, which lost 2 bases and 7 bases, there was a span of 11 bases. The rearrangement links TRBV2 to TRBJ1-2; perhaps TRBD1 as D (5 bases). The source is a human donor who was either an allogeneic HSCT recipient or a stem cell or donor lymphocyte infusion donor (not recorded which). It is not recorded whose cells these are; they may come from a transplant donor. The sample comprised blood, either unsorted or a sorted T cell fraction (not recorded which). This CDR3 reads CASSELWGPGYTF. CDR3 in DNA: TGTGCCAGCAGTGAACTATGGGGCCCTGGCTACACCTTC. Supplemented by reference TRBV2 and TRBJ1-2, the full variable domain reads EPEVTQTPSHQVTQMGQEVILRCVPISNHLYFYWYRQILGQKVEFLVSFYNNEISEKSEIFDDQFSVERPDGSNFTLKIRSTKLEDSAMYFCASSELWGPGYTFGSGTRLTVV.